These 31 T cell receptor beta chains share one sample of origin, sequenced in a study of blood T cells in healthy people across ages. The authors ran a second PCR of 7 to 11 cycles using a sample-barcoded 5' primer and a J-beta primer mix. TCRdb analysed the 5' RACE reads with MiXCR anew, one entry per CDR3 protein. The sample lists 600,000 to 850,000 distinct CDR3 sequences, roughly 43% occurring once. The sample taken for sequencing was blood. The receptors come from an older woman in good health.

There are a few counts of this clonotype. The chain is built from TRBV25-1 and TRBJ1-2; perhaps TRBD1 as D (5 bases). This CDR3 has 14 residues. In germline, CDR1 is MGHDK, CDR2 SYGVNS. V lost 3 bases and J 3 bases, leaving 11 bases between the germline ends. The CDR3 loop is CASSDPTGYYGYTF. The CDR3 DNA reads TGTGCCAGCAGTGACCCTACAGGATACTATGGCTACACCTTC.

The chain carries TRBV20-1 and TRBJ2-5; 10 positions agree with TRBD2. Germline V CDR1 and CDR2: DFQATT, SNEGSKA (reference sequence). This CDR3 has 15 residues. V shed 1 base, J shed 4 bases, and the junction held 6 bases outside the gene matches. The CDR3: CSARALAGKGETQYF. The CDR3, as DNA: TGCAGTGCTAGAGCACTAGCGGGAAAAGGAGAGACCCAGTACTTC.

This clonotype occurred a few times. The J gene is TRBJ2-7, the V gene TRBV20-1; D unclear. Trimming took off 1 base at V and 3 bases at J, with 7 bases between the two ends. CDR1 and CDR2 (germline): DFQATT, SNEGSKA (reference sequence). The length of the CDR3 is 12 residues. The CDR3 here is CSARGHIYEQYF. CDR3 DNA sequence: TGCAGTGCTAGAGGACACATCTACGAGCAGTACTTC.

This clonotype was seen a few times. The rearrangement joins TRBV9 to TRBJ2-7; tentatively, D is TRBD2 (5 bases). Germline V gene lookup returns CDR1 SGDLS and CDR2 YYNGEE. This CDR3 region has 13 residues. V shed 4 bases and J shed 2 bases, with 10 bases lying between them. In nucleotides, the CDR3 is TGTGCCAGCAGCAGGGAGTATGCCTACGAGCAGTACTTC. Its translation: CASSREYAYEQYF.

The chain uses TRBV6-5 and TRBJ2-7; no clear D gene. The DNA end lines up better with TRBJ2-5; the J call may be wrong. The CDR3 sequence is 14 residues long. Germline loops: CDR1 MNHEY, CDR2 SVGAGI. The DNA for the CDR3 is TGTGCCAGCAGTTACTTCCAAACCCGGGAGACCCAGTACTTC. The encoded protein is CASSYFQTRETQYF.

Comment on this clonotype: This sequence may be a read error, since a much larger clone differs from it by one base. J is TRBJ1-2 and V is TRBV29-1, with TRBD1 matching 9 bases. Per the germline V gene, CDR1 is SQVTM and CDR2 is ANQGSEA. V shed 3 bases, J shed 2 bases, and the junction held 13 bases outside the gene matches. This CDR3 comprises 17 residues. CDR3 coding DNA: TGCAGCGTTGATGGGGGCGTTGGGACAGGGAGAAACTATGGCTACACCTTC. As protein: CSVDGGVGTGRNYGYTF. Complete variable domain (other parts from reference TRBV29-1 and TRBJ1-2): SAVISQKPSRDICQRGTSLTIQCQVDSQVTMMFWYRQQPGQSLTLIATANQGSEATYESGFVIDKFPISRPNLTFSTLTVSNMSPEDSSIYLCSVDGGVGTGRNYGYTFGSGTRLTVV.

The chain recombines TRBV6-5 with TRBJ2-7, with a tentative D call TRBD2 (5 bases). Near its end, the DNA agrees better with TRBJ2-5, so the J call may be wrong. Germline loops: CDR1 MNHEY, CDR2 SVGAGI. The CDR3 runs to 15 residues. The CDR3 region is CASSPRGKSGPTQYF. Written as DNA, the CDR3 is TGTGCCAGCAGCCCCAGAGGGAAAAGCGGACCGACCCAGTACTTC.

The genes are TRBV6-5 and TRBJ2-1; 7 nucleotides align to TRBD2. The CDR3 spans 13 residues. J lost 5 bases, V lost 8 bases, and 6 bases had no gene match. CDR1 is MNHEY, CDR2 SVGAGI, per germline. Written as DNA, the CDR3 is TGTGCCAGCCGAGCGGGACCTCACAATGAGCAGTTCTTC. Its protein product is CASRAGPHNEQFF.

This clonotype was recorded many times. This chain connects TRBV4-1 to TRBJ2-7; 12 nucleotides line up with TRBD2. Germline trimming cut 0 bases from V and 7 bases from J; bases unmatched to any gene: 4. The germline gives CDR1 MGHRA, CDR2 YSYEKL. The CDR3 is 15 amino acids. CDR3 in amino acids: CASSQDPGLAGEQYF. Written as DNA, the CDR3 is TGCGCCAGCAGCCAAGATCCGGGACTAGCGGGTGAGCAGTACTTC.

This sequence joins TRBV5-5 and TRBJ2-1; D unresolved. The CDR3 spans 11 residues. Trimming cost V 7 bases and J 8 bases, with 10 bases left between them. CDR1 is SGHKS and CDR2 is YYEKEE in the germline V gene (reference sequence). CDR3 loop: CASDRVHEQFF. The CDR3 DNA is TGTGCCAGCGACCGAGTGCATGAGCAGTTCTTC.

The genes are TRBV7-3 and TRBJ2-5; tentatively, D is TRBD2 (6 bases). This CDR3 comprises 17 residues. V lost 3 bases and J 0 bases, leaving 17 bases between the germline ends. Germline CDR1 is SGHTA and CDR2 is FQGTGA. The CDR3 spells CASSFASERLHQETQYF. Written as DNA, the CDR3 is TGTGCCAGCAGCTTTGCTAGCGAGAGGTTACACCAAGAGACCCAGTACTTC.

This clonotype was observed a few times. The CDR3 nucleotides read TGTGCCAGCAGCTATGGGCCCCGTTTTTTTGTGGGCTACGAGCAGTACTTC. It encodes CASSYGPRFFVGYEQYF. The V gene is TRBV7-9, the J gene TRBJ2-7; D call uncertain. Trimming took off 4 bases at V and 3 bases at J, with 22 bases between the two ends. Germline values: CDR1 SEHNR, CDR2 FQNEAQ (reference sequence). This CDR3 has 17 residues. Full variable domain (outside the CDR3, taken from reference TRBV7-9 and TRBJ2-7): DTGVSQNPRHKITKRGQNVTFRCDPISEHNRLYWYRQTLGQGPEFLTYFQNEAQLEKSRLLSDRFSAERPKGSFSTLEIQRTEQGDSAMYLCASSYGPRFFVGYEQYFGPGTRLTVT.

With respect to this clonotype: Relative to the germline gene, one junction end is altered; a read error may explain this. The chain's CDR3 is CGANKADNEQFF. The DNA of the CDR3 is TGCGGTGCTAATAAAGCGGATAATGAGCAGTTCTTC. The J gene is TRBJ2-1, the V gene TRBV20-1, with D maybe TRBD2 (5 bases). Germline CDR1 and CDR2: DFQATT and SNEGSKA (reference sequence). The CDR3 totals 12 residues.

This clonotype was counted at least ten times. This chain uses TRBV7-9 with TRBJ1-6; tentatively, D is TRBD1 (5 bases). The CDR3 is 14 residues long. V lost 5 bases, J lost 10 bases, and 15 bases lay in between. The germline V gene has CDR1 SEHNR and CDR2 FQNEAQ (reference sequence). CDR3 sequence (DNA): TGTGCCAGCAGCAAGGGCAGGGTCGGCTCACCCCTCCACTTT. Translating gives CASSKGRVGSPLHF.

The chain uses TRBV7-9 and TRBJ2-5; D ambiguous. Germline CDR1 reads SEHNR; CDR2 reads FQNEAQ (reference sequence). CDR3 length: 16 amino acids. V gave up 2 bases and J gave up 5 bases, with 18 bases separating them. CDR3 DNA sequence: TGTGCCAGCAGCTTACTTATAATCACCGCAGAGGAGACCCAGTACTTC. This translates into CASSLLIITAEETQYF.

V usage is TRBV12-3 or TRBV12-4 and J usage is TRBJ1-4; D perhaps matches TRBD1 (5 bases). Between the trimmed V and J ends, which lost 1 base and 7 bases, there was a span of 13 bases. CDR3 size: 15 residues. In DNA, the CDR3 is TGTGCCAGCAGTTTAGGTGGCGGGGCGGGTGAAAAACTGTTTTTT. This translates into CASSLGGGAGEKLFF.

The V call is TRBV9, the J call TRBJ2-1, with D maybe TRBD2 (6 bases). This CDR3 spans 12 amino acids. V shed 3 bases and J shed 10 bases, with 11 bases lying between them. CDR1 SGDLS and CDR2 YYNGEE come from the germline V gene. The CDR3 spells CASSARGGEQFF. In DNA form, the CDR3 reads TGTGCCAGCAGCGCTAGAGGAGGGGAGCAGTTCTTC.

A word on this clonotype: One end of the junction varies from germline; a read error may be responsible. The genes are TRBV5-1 and TRBJ2-3, with 7 nucleotides matching TRBD2. This CDR3 is 17 amino acids long. Looked up from germline, CDR1 is SGHRS and CDR2 is YFSETQ. CDR3 in DNA: TGCGTCAGCAGCCCGGGACTTGGCGGGGGAATCACAGATACGCAGTATTTT. Its translation is CVSSPGLGGGITDTQYF.

The table lists this clonotype with many counts. V and J are TRBV5-1 and TRBJ1-2; D not resolved. V was cut by 2 bases and J by 6 bases, with 8 bases left in between. The CDR3 length is 12 residues. Germline V gene data show CDR1 as SGHRS and CDR2 as YFSETQ. The CDR3 is CASSLNSDGYTF. The DNA of the CDR3 is TGCGCCAGCAGCTTAAACAGCGATGGCTACACCTTC.

This clonotype was detected once. A read error may be the cause here, since a much bigger clone is one base away. This chain uses TRBV7-2 with TRBJ2-5; D may be TRBD1 or TRBD2 (5 bases each). The CDR3 consists of 14 residues. Germline loops: CDR1 SGHTA, CDR2 FQGNSA. Trimming cost V 6 bases and J 3 bases, with 14 bases left between them. CDR3 DNA sequence: TGTGCCAGCAGTTCCACCGGGACGAAAGAGACCCAGTACTTC. This codes for CASSSTGTKETQYF. Full variable domain (rest looked up from reference TRBV7-2 and TRBJ2-5): GAGVSQSPSNKVTEKGKDVELRCDPISGHTALYWYRQSLGQGLEFLIYFQGNSAPDKSGLPSDRFSAERTGGSVSTLTIQRTQQEDSAVYLCASSSTGTKETQYFGPGTRLLVL.

The V call is TRBV5-1, the J call TRBJ1-4; no firm D call. This CDR3 contains 16 residues. Trimming stripped 5 bases from V and 3 bases from J, with 17 bases between. Germline V gene data show CDR1 as SGHRS and CDR2 as YFSETQ. The CDR3 is CASSFRAVAANEKLFF. In nucleotides, the CDR3 is TGCGCCAGCAGTTTCCGTGCGGTGGCGGCTAATGAAAAACTGTTTTTT.

This chain links TRBV27 with TRBJ2-1, with D uncertain. There are 14 residues in the CDR3. Germline V CDR1 and CDR2: MNHEY, SMNVEV (reference sequence). DNA for the CDR3: TGTGGTAGCAGTTTAGGGCAATTGGTGCATGAGCAGTTCTTC. Amino acid sequence: CGSSLGQLVHEQFF.

The V gene is TRBV15, the J gene TRBJ2-1; 8 bases align to TRBD1. The ends lost 1 base at V and 5 bases at J; junction bases unmatched: 7. Germline V gene data show CDR1 as LNHNV and CDR2 as YYDKDF (reference sequence). The CDR3 length is 16 residues. In nucleotides, the CDR3 is TGTGCCACCAGCAGAGGTCGGACAGGGTCGGACAATGAGCAGTTCTTC. It encodes CATSRGRTGSDNEQFF.

The J gene is TRBJ2-7, the V gene TRBV2, with D possibly matching TRBD1 (6 bases). The CDR3 is made up of 14 amino acids. Trimming pared 2 bases from V and 4 bases from J, leaving 12 bases between. The germline V gene has CDR1 SNHLY and CDR2 FYNNEI. The CDR3 bases are TGTGCCAGCAGTGAAAACAGGGTCGGATACGAGCAGTACTTC. Residues: CASSENRVGYEQYF.

This clonotype was seen repeatedly, ten times or more. This chain links TRBV6-7 with TRBJ2-1, with D perhaps matching TRBD2 (6 bases). TRBV6-7 is an ORF for which the function is uncertain. The CDR3 length is 15 residues. With 0 bases removed from V and 4 bases from J, the gap between germline ends came to 10 bases. CDR3 sequence: CASSYSRRGYNEQFF. The CDR3 DNA follows: TGTGCCAGCAGTTACTCCCGGCGGGGTTACAATGAGCAGTTCTTC.

This clonotype was seen more than once but under ten times. The CDR3 sequence is CSARALGTGESTEAFF. Here the CDR3 DNA reads TGCAGTGCTAGAGCCCTAGGGACAGGGGAGAGCACTGAAGCTTTCTTT. The chain uses TRBV20-1 and TRBJ1-1; 10 bases match TRBD1. Germline loops: CDR1 DFQATT, CDR2 SNEGSKA (reference sequence). The CDR3 has 16 amino acids. With V trimmed by 1 base and J by 4 bases, 9 bases remained unmatched.

This clonotype was seen more than once but under ten times. The gene calls are TRBV6-5 and TRBJ1-2; a weak D match, TRBD1 (6 bases). V lost 4 bases and J lost 7, with 7 bases in between. The CDR3 is made up of 11 amino acids. Germline lookup yields CDR1 MNHEY and CDR2 SVGAGI. In DNA, the CDR3 is TGTGCCAGCAGTTCCAGGGGTGGCTACACCTTC. Translation gives CASSSRGGYTF.

This clonotype was seen once. The chain has TRBV18 and TRBJ1-2; 8 bases align to TRBD1. The CDR3 covers 15 residues. Per germline, CDR1 KGHSH and CDR2 LQKENI. The V and J ends lost 0 bases and 7 bases, in that order; junction bases with no gene match: 7. The CDR3 loop is CASSPPATGGSGYTF. The DNA of the CDR3 is TGTGCCAGCTCACCACCGGCAACAGGGGGTAGTGGCTACACCTTC.

The chain uses TRBV28 and TRBJ1-1; D may be TRBD1 (6 bases). The V and J ends lost 4 bases and 4 bases respectively, with 13 bases between them. The CDR3 runs 14 residues. Germline V lookup: CDR1 MDHEN, CDR2 SYDVKM. CDR3 in amino acids: CASSSGTMGTEAFF. The CDR3 region has the DNA TGTGCCAGCAGTTCCGGGACAATGGGCACTGAAGCTTTCTTT.

This clonotype has ten or more counts. The chain recombines TRBV9 with TRBJ2-1, with 10 bases fitting TRBD2. Germline V gene lookup returns CDR1 SGDLS and CDR2 YYNGEE. The CDR3 extends over 15 amino acids. With V trimmed by 3 bases and J by 2 bases, 2 bases remained unmatched. The CDR3 region is CASSAGTSAYNEQFF. The CDR3, as DNA: TGTGCCAGCAGCGCCGGGACTAGCGCCTACAATGAGCAGTTCTTC.

V usage is TRBV4-1 and J usage is TRBJ2-7, with 7 positions matching TRBD1. Germline assignment: CDR1 MGHRA and CDR2 YSYEKL. V lost 0 bases to trimming and J lost 2 bases; unmatched junction nucleotides: 4. The CDR3 loop spans 15 amino acids. This CDR3 reads CASSQERQGAYEQYF. CDR3 nucleotide sequence: TGCGCCAGCAGCCAAGAAAGGCAGGGGGCCTACGAGCAGTACTTC.